This T cell receptor beta chain was retrieved from a study of tumor-infiltrating lymphocytes in primary liver carcinoma. A note on this clonotype: Its antigen remains unidentified. A junction boundary mismatches the germline segment, possibly from a read error.

Investigators took RNA and DNA out together from 20-30 mg of unsorted bulk tissue. Starting material of 500 to 600 ng total RNA yielded TCR beta cDNA via a constant-region primer. Three rounds of nested multiplex PCR with slightly modified ARM-PCR produced TCR beta libraries. Each of the first two PCR rounds ran 9 to 11 cycles with TRBV1-TRBV30 forward and C-beta reverse primers. TCRdb redid the calling of the multiplex PCR reads with MiXCR, one entry per CDR3 protein. The profile covers under 110,000 distinct CDR3 sequences, with 65% to 75% appearing a single time and 12% taken by the ten largest. Study results and limitations: No more than about 8-24% of top clones could be seen in all five tumor regions.

This CDR3 is 14 amino acids long. Germline assignment: CDR1 SGHAT and CDR2 FQNNGV. This rearrangement joins TRBV11-2 to TRBJ1-6; D gene ambiguous. The sequencing sample was made of liver tumor tissue from sampling region 2. The subset denotes: tumor region T2, inferior pole. The source is a woman aged 55-75 years with primary liver carcinoma and hepatitis B virus infection. The CDR3 DNA is TGTGCTAGCAGCTTATGCGCCCGGGATTCATCCCTCCACTTT. The encoded protein is CASSLCARDSSLHF.